The TCR beta chain described here comes from a study of cytomegalovirus exposure and HLA in healthy donors. Trimming shortened V by 1 base and J by 1 base, and 7 bases separated the two germline ends. The CDR3 sequence is 14 residues long. Germline CDR1 reads LNHDA; CDR2 reads SQIVND (reference sequence). Regarding this clone: The antigen is not known.

Study results and caveats: Researchers counted around 160 TCR beta chains as cytomegalovirus-associated. Subsequent analysis revealed that first-cohort TCR clusters tended to co-occur in the 110 or so validation repertoires.

TCRdb's table, derived via immunoSEQ multiplex PCR, lists solely in-frame clones and lacks some. In the table there are about 73,000 clones, roughly 96% of which are singletons. This TCR came from a man younger than 30 in good health and CMV-seronegative. Material for sequencing was PBMCs. The chain is built from TRBV19 and TRBJ1-1; a weak D match, TRBD1 (5 bases). The CDR3 spells CASSIGGANTEAFF. The CDR3 DNA reads TGTGCCAGTAGTATAGGGGGCGCGAACACTGAAGCTTTCTTT.